A single sample gave rise to the 14 T cell receptor beta chains below, sequenced in a study of blood T cell repertoires in COVID-19. Assay used: immunoSEQ multiplex PCR; TCRdb lists only in-frame clones, some missing. The profile shows roughly 100,000 clones, about 80% of them singletons. Material: peripheral blood. Receptor source: a human donor in a cohort sampled during active COVID-19.

J is TRBJ2-3 and V is TRBV4-2; weak D call: TRBD2 (6 bases). The CDR3 is 14 residues long. Trimming shortened V by 4 bases and J by 4 bases, and 12 bases separated the two germline ends. Germline lookup yields CDR1 LGHNA and CDR2 YNFKEQ. The DNA of the CDR3 is TGTGCCAGCAGCCCCCACGGGAGTGCAGATACGCAGTATTTT. This gives the protein CASSPHGSADTQYF.

V is TRBV12-3 or TRBV12-4 and J is TRBJ1-2, with 8 bases matching TRBD1. The V and J ends lost 6 bases and 9 bases, in that order; junction bases with no gene match: 9. CDR3 length equals 13 residues. The CDR3 DNA reads as TGTGCCAGCAGCCCCCGGGACAGGATCCGCTACACCTTC. The encoded protein is CASSPRDRIRYTF.

The sample holds one count of this clone. This rearrangement joins TRBV2 to TRBJ1-2, with a possible D match to TRBD1 (6 bases). Germline CDR1 and CDR2: SNHLY and FYNNEI. CDR3 length: 14 residues. Trimming cost V 8 bases and J 0 bases, with 13 bases left between them. CDR3 sequence reads: CASSRGGANYGYTF. DNA for the CDR3: TGTGCCAGCTCCAGGGGAGGGGCTAACTATGGCTACACCTTC.

The gene calls are TRBV7-9 and TRBJ2-5; 7 bases are shared with TRBD2. Germline CDR1 is SEHNR and CDR2 is FQNEAQ (reference sequence). This CDR3 is 13 amino acids long. V shed 5 bases, J shed 2 bases, and the junction held 2 bases outside the gene matches. In nucleotides, the CDR3 is TGTGCCAGCAGCCCGGGACTACAAGAGACCCAGTACTTC. This codes for CASSPGLQETQYF.

The V and J genes are TRBV28 and TRBJ1-5; 10 bases fit TRBD1. Germline CDR1 MDHEN, CDR2 SYDVKM. The CDR3 is 17 amino acids. The ends lost 5 bases at V and 3 bases at J; junction bases unmatched: 10. The CDR3 region is CASSRSTGGWDNQPQHF. The DNA of the CDR3 is TGTGCCAGCAGTCGATCGACAGGGGGCTGGGACAATCAGCCCCAGCATTTT.

The CDR3 DNA sequence: TGTGCCAGTAGCTATACTACAGGGGACGTAGCTTTCTTT. Translating it yields CASSYTTGDVAFF. This rearrangement joins TRBV19 to TRBJ1-1, with 7 bases aligning to TRBD1. Germline CDR1 is LNHDA and CDR2 is SQIVND (reference sequence). J lost 10 bases, V lost 6 bases, and 11 bases had no gene match. The CDR3 sequence is 13 residues long.

The V and J genes are TRBV6-2 or TRBV6-3 and TRBJ2-2; TRBD2 matches at 10 bases. The germline gives CDR1 MNHEY, CDR2 SVGEGT. The CDR3 is made up of 16 amino acids. V lost 4 bases, J lost 4 bases, and 6 bases stayed unmatched. CDR3 sequence (DNA): TGTGCCAGCAGTTCGGGGCTAGCGGGGGTCACCGGGGAGCTGTTTTTT. Residues: CASSSGLAGVTGELFF.

The chain is built from TRBV5-1 and TRBJ1-2; D is possibly TRBD1 (5 bases). Between the trimmed V and J ends, which lost 3 bases and 8 bases, there was a span of 17 bases. This CDR3 comprises 14 residues. Germline V lookup: CDR1 SGHRS, CDR2 YFSETQ. CDR3 in amino acids: CASSSRDSASGYTF. The DNA of the CDR3 is TGCGCCAGCAGCTCCCGCGACAGTGCCTCAGGCTACACCTTC.

The chain is built from TRBV9 and TRBJ2-3, with 12 positions matching TRBD2. Trimming cost V 2 bases and J 6 bases; bases outside gene matches: 7. There are 16 residues in the CDR3. Germline assignment: CDR1 SGDLS and CDR2 YYNGEE. For the CDR3, the DNA is TGTGCCAGCAGCGTCCTAGCGGGGGGGAGTGCGGATACGCAGTATTTT. The encoded protein is CASSVLAGGSADTQYF.

This clone was recorded only once. The chain joins TRBV5-4 to TRBJ2-5; possible D gene TRBD2, 7 bases. CDR3 length: 16 amino acids. Germline CDR1 SGHNT, CDR2 YYREEE (reference sequence). Trimming removed 0 bases from V and 7 bases from J, with 19 bases in between. The CDR3 DNA reads TGTGCCAGCAGCTTGGCCGGAGGGGGGGCCGGAGGGACCCAGTACTTC. Residues: CASSLAGGGAGGTQYF. Full variable domain (remainder filled in from reference TRBV5-4 and TRBJ2-5): ETGVTQSPTHLIKTRGQQVTLRCSSQSGHNTVSWYQQALGQGPQFIFQYYREEENGRGNFPPRFSGLQFPNYSSELNVNALELDDSALYLCASSLAGGGAGGTQYFGPGTRLLVL.

The J gene is TRBJ1-6, the V gene TRBV4-1; D remains ambiguous. CDR3 length: 17 residues. Germline V gives CDR1 MGHRA, CDR2 YSYEKL. V dropped 2 bases and J dropped 5 bases, with 16 bases sitting between them. CDR3 protein: CASSQQRWTGDNSPLHF. The CDR3 bases are TGCGCCAGCAGCCAACAGAGGTGGACGGGAGATAATTCACCCCTCCACTTT.

The V gene is TRBV9, the J gene TRBJ2-3; D may be TRBD2 (5 bases). Germline V gives CDR1 SGDLS, CDR2 YYNGEE. CDR3 length equals 14 residues. Trimming pared 0 bases from V and 7 bases from J, leaving 12 bases between. The CDR3 nucleotides read TGTGCCAGCAGCGTAGGGCTAGCTGAGCATACGCAGTATTTT. Translating gives CASSVGLAEHTQYF.

The chain combines TRBV2 with TRBJ1-4; D is undetermined. Germline V gives CDR1 SNHLY, CDR2 FYNNEI. CDR3 size: 14 residues. V dropped 5 bases and J dropped 8 bases, with 15 bases sitting between them. The CDR3 sequence is CASSPGNSGEKLFF. CDR3 nucleotides: TGTGCCAGCAGTCCCGGCAACAGTGGCGAAAAACTGTTTTTT. The full variable domain, with the rest looked up from reference TRBV2 and TRBJ1-4, is EPEVTQTPSHQVTQMGQEVILRCVPISNHLYFYWYRQILGQKVEFLVSFYNNEISEKSEIFDDQFSVERPDGSNFTLKIRSTKLEDSAMYFCASSPGNSGEKLFFGSGTQLSVL.

Only one count was recorded for this clone. As DNA, the CDR3 is TGTGCCAGCAGTAGGGGACTAGCGGGGTCGAGCTCCTACAATGAGCAGTTCTTC. Translating it yields CASSRGLAGSSSYNEQFF. The rearrangement uses TRBV27 and TRBJ2-1, with 13 bases aligning to TRBD2. Germline values: CDR1 MNHEY, CDR2 SMNVEV (reference sequence). This CDR3 region has 18 residues. The V and J ends lost 5 bases and 0 bases, in that order; junction bases with no gene match: 7.